This T cell receptor (beta chain) was recorded in a study of T cells and copy number aberrations in small-cell lung cancer. Trimming took off 1 base at V and 3 bases at J, with 10 bases between the two ends. CDR1 is MNHNS and CDR2 is SASEGT in the germline V gene. The CDR3 is 14 residues long. No donor received chemotherapy or radiotherapy before surgery, nor immunotherapy before or after it. Normal lung tissue came from at least 2 cm beyond the tumor margin and showed no malignant cells. Using immunoSEQ multiplex PCR, the repertoire was profiled, and TCRdb retains in-frame clones only, with some absent. The data contain 8,500 to 10,000 clones, roughly 79% of them singletons.

The receptor's source is a man between 60 and 70 years old with small cell lung cancer. Sequencing input: normal tissue next to the tumor. The chain recombines TRBV6-1 with TRBJ2-7; a possible D gene is TRBD1 (6 bases). This chain's CDR3 is CASSEGDTGYEQYF. The CDR3, as DNA: TGTGCCAGCAGTGAAGGGGACACCGGCTACGAGCAGTACTTC.